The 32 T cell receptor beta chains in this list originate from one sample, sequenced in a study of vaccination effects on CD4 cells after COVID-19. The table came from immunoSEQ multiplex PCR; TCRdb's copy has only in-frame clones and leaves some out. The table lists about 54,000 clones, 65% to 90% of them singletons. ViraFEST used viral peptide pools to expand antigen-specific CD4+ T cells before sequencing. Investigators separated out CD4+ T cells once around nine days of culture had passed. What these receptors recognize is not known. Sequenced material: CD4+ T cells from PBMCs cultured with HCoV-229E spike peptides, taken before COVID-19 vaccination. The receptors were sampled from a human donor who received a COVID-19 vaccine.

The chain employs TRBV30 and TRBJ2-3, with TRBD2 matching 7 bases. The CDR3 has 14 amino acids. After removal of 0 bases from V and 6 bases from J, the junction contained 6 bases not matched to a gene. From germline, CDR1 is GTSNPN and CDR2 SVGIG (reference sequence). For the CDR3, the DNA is TGTGCCTGGAGTGTACTACGGGGGGTGGATACGCAGTATTTT. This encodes CAWSVLRGVDTQYF.

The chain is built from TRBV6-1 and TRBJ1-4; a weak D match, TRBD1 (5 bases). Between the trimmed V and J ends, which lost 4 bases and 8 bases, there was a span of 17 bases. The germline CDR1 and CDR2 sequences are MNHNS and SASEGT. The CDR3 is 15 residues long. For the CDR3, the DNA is TGTGCCAGCAGTGGCGACCAGGGTAACAGAGAAAAACTGTTTTTT. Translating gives CASSGDQGNREKLFF.

The chain's CDR3 is CASSSGVGSEEKLFF. The CDR3 DNA follows: TGTGCCAGCAGCTCCGGAGTGGGTTCCGAAGAAAAACTGTTTTTT. V usage is TRBV7-8 and J usage is TRBJ1-4, with D hard to call. V gave up 4 bases and J gave up 8 bases, with 17 bases separating them. The CDR3 has 15 amino acids. Per germline, CDR1 SGHVS and CDR2 FQNEAQ. Combining the CDR3 with reference TRBV7-8 and TRBJ1-4 gives the whole variable domain GAGVSQSPRYKVAKRGQDVALRCDPISGHVSLFWYQQALGQGPEFLTYFQNEAQLDKSGLPSDRFFAERPEGSVSTLKIQRTQQEDSAVYLCASSSGVGSEEKLFFGSGTQLSVL.

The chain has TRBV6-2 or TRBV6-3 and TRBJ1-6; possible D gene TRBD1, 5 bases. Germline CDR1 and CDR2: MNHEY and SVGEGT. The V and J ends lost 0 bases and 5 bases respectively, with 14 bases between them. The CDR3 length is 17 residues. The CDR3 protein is CASSYSRVGTNNSPLHF. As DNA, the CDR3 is TGTGCCAGCAGTTACTCGCGTGTGGGGACGAATAATTCACCCCTCCACTTT.

The CDR3, as DNA: TGTGCCAGCAGCAAAAGATTAGGGGACAGGGGGCTCTACGAGCAGTACGTC. Translated, it gives CASSKRLGDRGLYEQYV. The V and J genes are TRBV21-1 and TRBJ2-7; the D call of TRBD1 is as the table states it, not checked on the DNA. TRBV21-1 is a listed pseudogene. The CDR3 covers 17 residues.

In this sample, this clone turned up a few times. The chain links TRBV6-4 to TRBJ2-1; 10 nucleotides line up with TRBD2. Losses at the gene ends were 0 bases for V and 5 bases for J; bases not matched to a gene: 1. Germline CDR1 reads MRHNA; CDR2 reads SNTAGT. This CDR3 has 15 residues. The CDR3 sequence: CASSDSSGGHNEQFF. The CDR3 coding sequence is TGTGCCAGCAGTGACTCTAGCGGGGGGCACAATGAGCAGTTCTTC.

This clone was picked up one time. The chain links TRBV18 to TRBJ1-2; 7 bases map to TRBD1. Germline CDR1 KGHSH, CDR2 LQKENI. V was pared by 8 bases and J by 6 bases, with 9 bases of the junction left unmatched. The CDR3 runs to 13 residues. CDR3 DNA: TGTGCCAGCGGACAGGAGCTCCTTGATGGCTACACCTTC. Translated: CASGQELLDGYTF.

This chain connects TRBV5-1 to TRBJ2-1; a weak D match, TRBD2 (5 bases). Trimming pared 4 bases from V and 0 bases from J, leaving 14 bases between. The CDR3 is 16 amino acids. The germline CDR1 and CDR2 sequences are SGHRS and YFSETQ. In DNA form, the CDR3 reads TGCGCCAGCAGCGAGAGCGGACGGAGCTCCTACAATGAGCAGTTCTTC. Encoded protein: CASSESGRSSYNEQFF.

Here the CDR3 reads CASSLGAPGSLGEAFF. Written as DNA, the CDR3 is TGCGCCAGCAGCTTGGGGGCACCGGGGAGCCTGGGTGAAGCTTTCTTT. The rearrangement joins TRBV5-1 to TRBJ1-1, with D unresolved. V was trimmed by 0 bases and J by 7 bases, leaving 19 bases between them. Per the germline V gene, CDR1 is SGHRS and CDR2 is YFSETQ. The CDR3 totals 16 residues.

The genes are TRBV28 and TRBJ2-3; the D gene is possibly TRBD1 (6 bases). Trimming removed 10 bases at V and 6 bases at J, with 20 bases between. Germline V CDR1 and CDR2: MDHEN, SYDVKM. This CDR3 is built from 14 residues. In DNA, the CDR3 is TGTGCCACCGATGTGACAGGAGACGGCGATACGCAGTATTTT. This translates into CATDVTGDGDTQYF.

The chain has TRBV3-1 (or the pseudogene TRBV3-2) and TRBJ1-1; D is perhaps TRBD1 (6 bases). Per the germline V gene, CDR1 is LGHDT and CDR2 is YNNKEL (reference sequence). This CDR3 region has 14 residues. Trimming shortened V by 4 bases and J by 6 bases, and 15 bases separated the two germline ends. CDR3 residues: CASSPTGGPAEAFF. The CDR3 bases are TGTGCCAGCAGCCCGACGGGGGGCCCCGCTGAAGCTTTCTTT.

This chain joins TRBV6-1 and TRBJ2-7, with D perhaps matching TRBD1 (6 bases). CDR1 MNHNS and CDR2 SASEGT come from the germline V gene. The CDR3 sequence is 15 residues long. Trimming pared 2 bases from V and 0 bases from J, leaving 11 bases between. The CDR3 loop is CASSEREGGSYEQYV. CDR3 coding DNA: TGTGCCAGCAGTGAAAGGGAAGGGGGCTCCTACGAGCAGTACGTC.

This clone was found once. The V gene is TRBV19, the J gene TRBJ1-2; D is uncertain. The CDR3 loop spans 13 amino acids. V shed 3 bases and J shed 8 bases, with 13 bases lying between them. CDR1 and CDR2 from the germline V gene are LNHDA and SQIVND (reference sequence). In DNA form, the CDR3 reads TGTGCCAGTAGTATTGGAGGGTCGGGGGGCTACACCTTC. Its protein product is CASSIGGSGGYTF.

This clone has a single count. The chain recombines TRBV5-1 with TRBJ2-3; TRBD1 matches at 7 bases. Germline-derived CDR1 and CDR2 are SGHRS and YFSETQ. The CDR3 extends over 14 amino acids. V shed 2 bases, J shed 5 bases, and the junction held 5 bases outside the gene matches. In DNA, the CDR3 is TGCGCCAGCAGCTTAACAGGGGTTGAAGATACGCAGTATTTT. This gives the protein CASSLTGVEDTQYF. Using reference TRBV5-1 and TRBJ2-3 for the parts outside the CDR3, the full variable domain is KAGVTQTPRYLIKTRGQQVTLSCSPISGHRSVSWYQQTPGQGLQFLFEYFSETQRNKGNFPGRFSGRQFSNSRSEMNVSTLELGDSALYLCASSLTGVEDTQYFGPGTRLTVL.

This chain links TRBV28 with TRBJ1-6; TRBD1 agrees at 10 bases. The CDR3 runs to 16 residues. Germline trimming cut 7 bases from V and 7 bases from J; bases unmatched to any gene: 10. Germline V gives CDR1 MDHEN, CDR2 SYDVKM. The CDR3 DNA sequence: TGTGCCAGCAAACTTTCTCCGGGACAGGGGAATTCACCCCTCCACTTT. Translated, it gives CASKLSPGQGNSPLHF.

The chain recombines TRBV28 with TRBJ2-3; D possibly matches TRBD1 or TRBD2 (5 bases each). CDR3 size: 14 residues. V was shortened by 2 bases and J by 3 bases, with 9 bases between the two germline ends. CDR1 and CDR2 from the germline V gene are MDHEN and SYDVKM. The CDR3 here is CASSLRGPTDTQYF. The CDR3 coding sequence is TGTGCCAGCAGTTTAAGGGGACCAACAGATACGCAGTATTTT.

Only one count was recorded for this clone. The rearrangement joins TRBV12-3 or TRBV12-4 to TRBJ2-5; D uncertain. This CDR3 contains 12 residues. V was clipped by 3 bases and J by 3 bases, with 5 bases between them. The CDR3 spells CASSFSEETQYF. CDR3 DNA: TGTGCCAGCAGTTTCTCAGAAGAGACCCAGTACTTC.

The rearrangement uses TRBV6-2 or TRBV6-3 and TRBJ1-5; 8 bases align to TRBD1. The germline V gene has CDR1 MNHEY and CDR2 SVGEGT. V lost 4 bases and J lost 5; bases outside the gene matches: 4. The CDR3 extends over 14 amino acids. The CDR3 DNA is TGTGCCAGCAGTTCGGGACAGGTTTATCAGCCCCAGCATTTT. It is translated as CASSSGQVYQPQHF.

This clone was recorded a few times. The chain's CDR3 is CSAQENYNSPLHF. CDR3 bases: TGCAGCGCGCAGGAAAACTATAATTCACCCCTCCACTTT. The gene calls are TRBV29-1 and TRBJ1-6; no firm D call. CDR1 and CDR2 from the germline V gene are SQVTM and ANQGSEA. V shed 7 bases and J shed 3 bases, with 10 bases lying between them. This CDR3 is 13 amino acids long. Filled out from reference TRBV29-1 and TRBJ1-6, the complete variable domain reads SAVISQKPSRDICQRGTSLTIQCQVDSQVTMMFWYRQQPGQSLTLIATANQGSEATYESGFVIDKFPISRPNLTFSTLTVSNMSPEDSSIYLCSAQENYNSPLHFGNGTRLTVT.

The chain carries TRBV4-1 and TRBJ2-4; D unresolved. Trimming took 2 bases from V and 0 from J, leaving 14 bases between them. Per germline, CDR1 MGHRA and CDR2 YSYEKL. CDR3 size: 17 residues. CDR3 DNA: TGCGCCAGCAGCCAAAGGGCCCCAGCGATAGCCAAAAACATTCAGTACTTC. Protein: CASSQRAPAIAKNIQYF.

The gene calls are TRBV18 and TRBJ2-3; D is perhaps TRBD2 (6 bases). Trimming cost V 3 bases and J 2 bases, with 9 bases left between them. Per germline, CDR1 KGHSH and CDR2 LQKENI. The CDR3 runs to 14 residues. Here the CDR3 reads CASSPTRDTDTQYF. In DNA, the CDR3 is TGTGCCAGCTCACCGACTAGGGACACAGATACGCAGTATTTT. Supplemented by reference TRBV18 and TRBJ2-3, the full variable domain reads NAGVMQNPRHLVRRRGQEARLRCSPMKGHSHVYWYRQLPEEGLKFMVYLQKENIIDESGMPKERFSAEFPKEGPSILRIQQVVRGDSAAYFCASSPTRDTDTQYFGPGTRLTVL.

As DNA, the CDR3 is TGTGCCACGTCCGGTGGCACAATCCTTTTGGGGGAGCTGTTTTTT. Translation gives CATSGGTILLGELFF. The chain recombines TRBV19 with TRBJ2-2; no clear D. Germline V gene data show CDR1 as LNHDA and CDR2 as SQIVND (reference sequence). The V gene lost 10 bases and the J gene lost 8 bases, with 23 bases spanning the gap. This CDR3 contains 15 residues.

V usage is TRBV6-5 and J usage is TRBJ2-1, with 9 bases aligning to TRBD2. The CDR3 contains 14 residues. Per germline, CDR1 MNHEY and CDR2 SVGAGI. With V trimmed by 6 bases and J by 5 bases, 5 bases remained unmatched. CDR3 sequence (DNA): TGTGCCAGCAGGCGGGGGGGCCCGGACAATGAGCAGTTCTTC. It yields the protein CASRRGGPDNEQFF.

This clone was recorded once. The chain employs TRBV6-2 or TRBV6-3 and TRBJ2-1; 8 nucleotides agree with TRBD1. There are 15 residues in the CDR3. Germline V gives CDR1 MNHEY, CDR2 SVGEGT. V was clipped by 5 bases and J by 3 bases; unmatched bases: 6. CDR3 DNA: TGTGCCAGCAGTCAGGACAGGGTTGGCTACAATGAGCAGTTCTTC. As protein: CASSQDRVGYNEQFF.

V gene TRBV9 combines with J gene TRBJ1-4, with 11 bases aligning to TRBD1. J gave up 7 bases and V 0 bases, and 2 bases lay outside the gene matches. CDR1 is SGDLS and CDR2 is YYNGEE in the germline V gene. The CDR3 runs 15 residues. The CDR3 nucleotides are TGTGCCAGCAGCGTAGCTGGGACAGGGGGTGAAAAACTGTTTTTT. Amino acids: CASSVAGTGGEKLFF.

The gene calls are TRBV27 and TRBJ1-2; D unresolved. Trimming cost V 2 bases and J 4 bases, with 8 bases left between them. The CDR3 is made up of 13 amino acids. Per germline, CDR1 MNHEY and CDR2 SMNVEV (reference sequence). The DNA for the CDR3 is TGTGCCAGCAGTTTAAGAGGATTCTATGGCTACACCTTC. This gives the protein CASSLRGFYGYTF.

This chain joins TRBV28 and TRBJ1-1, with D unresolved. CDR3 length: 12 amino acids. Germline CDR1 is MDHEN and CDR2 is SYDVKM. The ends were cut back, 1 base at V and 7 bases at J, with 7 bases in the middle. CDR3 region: CASSLSLDEAFF. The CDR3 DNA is TGTGCCAGCAGTTTATCTCTCGATGAAGCTTTCTTT.

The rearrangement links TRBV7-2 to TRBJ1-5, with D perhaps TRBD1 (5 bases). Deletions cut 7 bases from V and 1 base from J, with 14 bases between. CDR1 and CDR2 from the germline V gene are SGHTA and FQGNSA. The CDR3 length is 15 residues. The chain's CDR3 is CASTPGGGSNQPQHF. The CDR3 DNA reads TGTGCCAGCACCCCCGGGGGGGGAAGCAATCAGCCCCAGCATTTT.

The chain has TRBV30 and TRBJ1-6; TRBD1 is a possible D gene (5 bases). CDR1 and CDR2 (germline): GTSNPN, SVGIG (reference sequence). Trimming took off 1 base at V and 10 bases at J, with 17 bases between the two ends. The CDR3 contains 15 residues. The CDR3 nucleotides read TGTGCCTGGAGTGAATATTCGGAGGGGTGGTCACCCCTCCACTTT. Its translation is CAWSEYSEGWSPLHF.

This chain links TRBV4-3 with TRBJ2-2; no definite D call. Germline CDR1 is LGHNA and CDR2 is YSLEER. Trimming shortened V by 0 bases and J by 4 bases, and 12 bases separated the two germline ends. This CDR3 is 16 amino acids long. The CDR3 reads CASSQDFDRATGELFF. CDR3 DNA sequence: TGCGCCAGCAGCCAAGATTTCGACCGAGCCACCGGGGAGCTGTTTTTT.

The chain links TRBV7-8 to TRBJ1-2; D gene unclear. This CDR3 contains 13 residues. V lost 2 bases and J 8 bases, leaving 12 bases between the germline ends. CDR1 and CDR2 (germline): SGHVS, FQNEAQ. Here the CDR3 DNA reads TGTGCCAGCAGCTTATCGGGCCTGGGGGGCTACACCTTC. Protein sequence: CASSLSGLGGYTF.

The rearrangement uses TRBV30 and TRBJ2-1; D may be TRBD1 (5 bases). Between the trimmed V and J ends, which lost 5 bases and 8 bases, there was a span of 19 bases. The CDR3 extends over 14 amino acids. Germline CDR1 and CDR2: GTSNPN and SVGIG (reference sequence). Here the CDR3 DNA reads TGTGCCTGGGGGCGACAGATTTCTGACCATGAGCAGTTCTTC. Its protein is CAWGRQISDHEQFF.